The T cell receptor (beta chain) described here comes from a study of blood T cell repertoires in COVID-19. Whole-study context: The United States, Italy and Spain were the sources of the acute and convalescent COVID-19 samples.

V dropped 6 bases and J dropped 8; count of bases not matched to a gene: 8. This CDR3 comprises 13 residues. The germline V gene has CDR1 SGHRS and CDR2 YFSETQ. Authors' analysis steps: Reference gene primer amplification gave nucleated cell count estimates. Libraries were prepared by immunoSEQ multiplex PCR; TCRdb keeps only in-frame clonotypes and omits some of them. The V and J calls and the clone size are those of that table, but D and trimming were determined from the DNA. The repertoire has around 110,000 clones, 86% of them found once; the top ten carry about 4.7%. The clonotype comes from a man aged 35 to 55 with acute or convalescent COVID-19. The sample comprised peripheral blood. The chain carries TRBV5-1 and TRBJ2-1; 7 bases line up with TRBD2. CDR3: CASNGLGRHEQFF. The CDR3 DNA follows: TGCGCCAGCAATGGACTAGGGCGGCATGAGCAGTTCTTC.